These 32 T cell receptor beta chains originate from one sample sequenced in a study of immune heterogeneity within non-small cell lung tumors. A multiplex PCR containing 32 V primers and 13 J primers was used to amplify TCR beta CDR3. TCRdb re-derived calls from the multiplex PCR reads in MiXCR, one entry per CDR3 protein. The table shows thousands of distinct CDR3 sequences, with 22% occurring only once. Genomic DNA extracted from bulk tumor tissue served as template. A total of roughly 600 ng was used per sample. Surgeons took several biopsies per primary tumor, spaced far apart, during surgery. With untreated, newly diagnosed non-small cell lung cancer, the patients went on to undergo curative surgery. What was sequenced was lung tumor tissue. These TCRs come from a man in his sixties with non-small cell lung cancer.

This clonotype showed up just a few times. The genes are TRBV5-1 and TRBJ2-4; unclear D gene. The CDR3 has 12 residues. Germline V lookup: CDR1 SGHRS, CDR2 YFSETQ. Between the trimmed V and J ends, which lost 0 bases and 10 bases, there was a span of 8 bases. The CDR3 loop is CASSLDAEIQYF. CDR3 coding DNA: TGCGCCAGCAGCTTGGACGCGGAAATTCAGTACTTC. Supplemented by reference TRBV5-1 and TRBJ2-4, the full variable domain reads KAGVTQTPRYLIKTRGQQVTLSCSPISGHRSVSWYQQTPGQGLQFLFEYFSETQRNKGNFPGRFSGRQFSNSRSEMNVSTLELGDSALYLCASSLDAEIQYFGAGTRLSVL.

Note on this clonotype: A read error is possible here, since a much larger clone lies one base away. The genes are TRBV18 and TRBJ2-5; TRBD1 aligns across 7 bases. The length of the CDR3 is 14 residues. Germline V gives CDR1 KGHSH, CDR2 LQKENI. DNA of the CDR3: TGTGCCAGATCACCACCTGGACAGGAAGAGACCCAGTACTTC. It is translated as CARSPPGQEETQYF.

Notes on this clonotype: This sequence may be a read error, since a much larger clone differs from it by one base. This chain links TRBV28 with TRBJ2-2, with a possible D match to TRBD1 (6 bases). The germline V gene has CDR1 MDHEN and CDR2 SYDVKM. The CDR3 runs 11 residues. V dropped 7 bases and J dropped 7 bases, with 7 bases sitting between them. CDR3 nucleotide sequence: TGTGCCAGCAACAGGGACGGGGAGCTGTTTTTT. It codes for CASNRDGELFF.

This clonotype has ten or more counts. This chain joins TRBV2 and TRBJ2-3; 8 bases match TRBD1. With V trimmed by 3 bases and J by 0 bases, 2 bases remained unmatched. CDR3 size: 15 residues. Germline CDR1 is SNHLY and CDR2 is FYNNEI. CDR3 region: CASSETGASTDTQYF. The CDR3 DNA follows: TGTGCCAGCAGTGAGACAGGGGCTAGCACAGATACGCAGTATTTT.

This clonotype is judged medium-sized. The chain employs TRBV6-1 and TRBJ1-5; D is possibly TRBD1 (5 bases). The CDR3 covers 14 residues. Germline CDR1 MNHNS, CDR2 SASEGT. V was shortened by 8 bases and J by 0 bases, with 11 bases between the two germline ends. CDR3 region: CASHPDSSNQPQHF. The CDR3 nucleotides read TGTGCCAGCCACCCTGACAGTAGCAATCAGCCCCAGCATTTT.

Relative to its sample, this clonotype is medium-sized. This rearrangement joins TRBV18 to TRBJ2-7; TRBD1 aligns across 9 bases. Losses at the gene ends were 8 bases for V and 5 bases for J; bases not matched to a gene: 7. The CDR3 runs to 13 residues. Looked up from germline, CDR1 is KGHSH and CDR2 is LQKENI. CDR3 nucleotides: TGTGCCAGCACCTGGGACAGGGTAGACGAGCAGTACTTC. It is translated as CASTWDRVDEQYF.

This clonotype qualifies as medium-sized. The chain has TRBV5-5 and TRBJ2-7, with 8 bases lining up with TRBD2. This CDR3 is built from 13 residues. Per the germline V gene, CDR1 is SGHKS and CDR2 is YYEKEE (reference sequence). With 6 bases clipped from V and 9 bases from J, the junction kept 11 bases outside the gene matches. CDR3 region: CASTLSGDLGQYF. The CDR3 DNA reads as TGTGCCAGCACCCTTAGCGGGGACCTGGGGCAGTACTTC.

This clonotype was recorded many times. V and J are TRBV6-1 and TRBJ2-1; no firm D call. Trimming stripped 5 bases from V and 2 bases from J, with 19 bases between. Germline loops: CDR1 MNHNS, CDR2 SASEGT. The CDR3 has 17 residues. The CDR3 reads CASSFRSRPRTYNEQFF. CDR3 coding DNA: TGTGCCAGCAGTTTCAGATCCCGTCCCCGGACCTACAATGAGCAGTTCTTC.

By share, this clonotype counts as medium-sized (0.01 to 0.1%). J is TRBJ1-6 and V is TRBV28, with D possibly TRBD1 on 6 matching bases. The germline CDR1 and CDR2 sequences are MDHEN and SYDVKM. The CDR3 has 14 residues. The V gene lost 6 bases and the J gene lost 7 bases, with 13 bases spanning the gap. CDR3 nucleotides: TGTGCCAGCAGCCCGGGACACCCGAATTCACCCCTCCACTTT. Protein product: CASSPGHPNSPLHF. The variable domain in full, completed from reference TRBV28 and TRBJ1-6, reads DVKVTQSSRYLVKRTGEKVFLECVQDMDHENMFWYRQDPGLGLRLIYFSYDVKMKEKGDIPEGYSVSREKKERFSLILESASTNQTSMYLCASSPGHPNSPLHFGNGTRLTVT.

This clonotype was counted many times. This chain links TRBV27 with TRBJ1-1, with 7 bases lining up with TRBD1. V gave up 6 bases and J gave up 5 bases; unmatched junction bases: 9. Germline loops: CDR1 MNHEY, CDR2 SMNVEV (reference sequence). This CDR3 region has 14 residues. The CDR3 protein is CASSRQGRWTEAFF. CDR3 coding DNA: TGTGCCAGCAGCCGACAGGGTCGTTGGACTGAAGCTTTCTTT.

The V gene is TRBV6-5, the J gene TRBJ2-7; D remains ambiguous. Germline V gene data show CDR1 as MNHEY and CDR2 as SVGAGI. CDR3 size: 15 residues. V shed 0 bases and J shed 2 bases, with 11 bases lying between them. CDR3 bases: TGTGCCAGCAGTTACTCGTGGCAGCACACCTACGAGCAGTACTTC. Encoded protein: CASSYSWQHTYEQYF.

This clonotype showed up just a few times. Mismatch with germline at one junction end may stem from a read error. The CDR3 sequence is CASSIAGATQETQYF. Written as DNA, the CDR3 is TGTGCTAGCAGCATAGCGGGAGCGACCCAAGAGACCCAGTACTTC. The chain has TRBV7-7 and TRBJ2-5; 9 bases are a match to TRBD2. Per the germline V gene, CDR1 is SSHAT and CDR2 is FNYEAQ (reference sequence). CDR3 size: 15 residues.

Sample share makes this clonotype medium-sized (0.01 to 0.1%). This sequence joins TRBV20-1 and TRBJ2-1, with TRBD2 as a possible D gene (5 bases). The CDR3 length is 14 residues. V gave up 0 bases and J gave up 5 bases, with 11 bases separating them. Germline CDR1 is DFQATT and CDR2 is SNEGSKA (reference sequence). The CDR3 reads CSARDPWGDNEQFF. CDR3 nucleotides: TGCAGTGCTAGAGATCCTTGGGGAGACAATGAGCAGTTCTTC.

By proportion, this clonotype is medium-sized. This chain uses TRBV5-1 with TRBJ2-3, with 8 bases identical to TRBD1. This CDR3 has 14 amino acids. CDR1 is SGHRS, CDR2 YFSETQ, per germline. V was clipped by 2 bases and J by 1 base; unmatched bases: 0. For the CDR3, the DNA is TGCGCCAGCAGCTTACAGGGGGGCACAGATACGCAGTATTTT. Its protein is CASSLQGGTDTQYF.

This clonotype is labeled medium-sized. The chain is built from TRBV28 and TRBJ1-5, with TRBD1 as a possible D gene (6 bases). From germline, CDR1 is MDHEN and CDR2 SYDVKM. Trimming pared 5 bases from V and 7 bases from J, leaving 18 bases between. This CDR3 region has 15 residues. This CDR3 reads CASSGTRGSGQPQHF. CDR3 bases: TGTGCCAGCAGTGGCACCAGGGGATCGGGCCAGCCCCAGCATTTT.

This clonotype was observed at least ten times. The chain combines TRBV7-2 with TRBJ1-2, with no clear D. Germline CDR1 SGHTA, CDR2 FQGNSA. CDR3 length: 12 residues. V lost 10 bases and J 6 bases, leaving 15 bases between the germline ends. CDR3 nucleotide sequence: TGTGCCAACCGCGGGCAGGTAGATGGCTACACCTTC. It codes for CANRGQVDGYTF.

This clonotype is medium-sized (0.01 to 0.1%) by share. The chain employs TRBV28 and TRBJ2-2; D could derive from TRBD1 or TRBD2 (6 bases each). The V gene lost 6 bases and the J gene lost 3 bases, with 17 bases spanning the gap. This CDR3 has 16 amino acids. Per germline, CDR1 MDHEN and CDR2 SYDVKM. CDR3: CASSSPGAFDTGELFF. CDR3 bases: TGTGCCAGCAGCTCCCCGGGGGCGTTCGACACCGGGGAGCTGTTTTTT. The full variable domain, in which reference TRBV28 and TRBJ2-2 provide the parts outside the CDR3, is DVKVTQSSRYLVKRTGEKVFLECVQDMDHENMFWYRQDPGLGLRLIYFSYDVKMKEKGDIPEGYSVSREKKERFSLILESASTNQTSMYLCASSSPGAFDTGELFFGEGSRLTVL.

The gene calls are TRBV28 and TRBJ2-5; 8 positions agree with TRBD2. The V gene's germline CDR1 is MDHEN and CDR2 SYDVKM. The CDR3 loop spans 15 amino acids. V lost 3 bases, J lost 5 bases, and 8 bases stayed unmatched. CDR3 DNA sequence: TGTGCCAGCAGTTTGCAGCGGGAGTACCGGGAGACCCAGTACTTC. Its translation: CASSLQREYRETQYF.

This sequence joins TRBV3-1 and TRBJ2-1; no firm D call. With 2 bases removed from V and 9 bases from J, the gap between germline ends came to 20 bases. The CDR3 is 16 amino acids. Per the germline V gene, CDR1 is LGHDT and CDR2 is YNNKEL (reference sequence). CDR3 residues: CASSQRASWAPSEQFF. CDR3 nucleotide sequence: TGTGCCAGCAGCCAACGGGCCTCGTGGGCACCAAGTGAGCAGTTCTTC.

By proportion, this clonotype is medium-sized. This chain links TRBV5-1 with TRBJ2-7; D gene unclear. V lost 1 base, J lost 1 base, and 9 bases lay in between. The CDR3 sequence is 14 residues long. CDR1 and CDR2 from the germline V gene are SGHRS and YFSETQ. This CDR3 reads CASSLRLDSYEQYF. The CDR3 DNA reads as TGCGCCAGCAGCTTGCGACTGGATTCCTACGAGCAGTACTTC.

This clonotype is medium-sized within its sample. The chain uses TRBV2 and TRBJ2-1, with 11 bases fitting TRBD2. With 8 bases clipped from V and 0 bases from J, the junction kept 18 bases outside the gene matches. The germline CDR1 and CDR2 sequences are SNHLY and FYNNEI. CDR3 length equals 20 residues. The CDR3: CASSNRRLAGGYFSYNEQFF. As DNA, the CDR3 is TGTGCCAGCTCCAACCGAAGGCTAGCGGGAGGCTATTTCTCCTACAATGAGCAGTTCTTC.

This clonotype was seen at least ten times. DNA of the CDR3: TGTGCCAGCAGCGTGCTAGCGGGAATGTTCAATGAGCAGTTCTTC. Translating gives CASSVLAGMFNEQFF. The chain combines TRBV3-1 with TRBJ2-1; 9 bases match TRBD2. After removal of 5 bases from V and 6 bases from J, the junction contained 8 bases not matched to a gene. CDR1 is LGHDT and CDR2 is YNNKEL in the germline V gene (reference sequence). This CDR3 is built from 15 residues.

Sample share makes this clonotype medium-sized. The chain joins TRBV6-1 to TRBJ2-3, with a tentative D call TRBD2 (6 bases). Germline CDR1 is MNHNS and CDR2 is SASEGT. V dropped 6 bases and J dropped 0 bases, with 10 bases sitting between them. The CDR3 sequence is 14 residues long. The CDR3: CASRTTSSTDTQYF. In DNA, the CDR3 is TGTGCCAGCAGAACGACTAGTAGCACAGATACGCAGTATTTT.

Ten or more counts support this clonotype. The chain employs TRBV20-1 and TRBJ2-1; TRBD2 matches at 7 bases. V shed 3 bases, J shed 3 bases, and the junction held 14 bases outside the gene matches. There are 17 residues in the CDR3. Germline V gives CDR1 DFQATT, CDR2 SNEGSKA (reference sequence). The CDR3 sequence is CSASTVERGLLYNEQFF. The CDR3 DNA sequence: TGCAGTGCTAGCACGGTTGAGCGGGGCCTACTCTACAATGAGCAGTTCTTC.

This clonotype is categorized as medium-sized. This chain connects TRBV9 to TRBJ2-7; TRBD1 matches 7 bases. The CDR3 is 15 residues long. V gave up 4 bases and J gave up 0 bases; unmatched junction bases: 7. Germline CDR1 reads SGDLS; CDR2 reads YYNGEE. This CDR3 reads CASSPGGILSYEQYF. CDR3 bases: TGTGCCAGCAGCCCAGGGGGTATACTCTCCTACGAGCAGTACTTC. The whole variable domain, remainder taken from reference TRBV9 and TRBJ2-7, is DSGVTQTPKHLITATGQRVTLRCSPRSGDLSVYWYQQSLDQGLQFLIQYYNGEERAKGNILERFSAQQFPDLHSELNLSSLELGDSALYFCASSPGGILSYEQYFGPGTRLTVT.

Sample share makes this clonotype medium-sized. The chain combines TRBV19 with TRBJ2-7, with TRBD1 identical over 9 bases. V lost 6 bases, J lost 5 bases, and 5 bases stayed unmatched. The CDR3 extends over 13 amino acids. Germline loops: CDR1 LNHDA, CDR2 SQIVND (reference sequence). CDR3 in amino acids: CASSFDRGDEQYF. The CDR3 DNA is TGTGCCAGTAGCTTCGACAGGGGGGACGAGCAGTACTTC.

This clonotype came up once. The rearrangement joins TRBV20-1 to TRBJ1-5; D not certain. The germline V gene encodes CDR1 DFQATT and CDR2 SNEGSKA (reference sequence). The CDR3 length is 13 residues. V lost 8 bases and J 2 bases, leaving 13 bases between the germline ends. The CDR3 DNA reads as TGCAGTTCTAAGGCGGGAGGCAATCAGCCCCAGCATTTT. Protein product: CSSKAGGNQPQHF.

This clonotype was recorded at least ten times. This chain uses TRBV20-1 with TRBJ2-1; no reliable D call. Trimming took off 2 bases at V and 12 bases at J, with 14 bases between the two ends. This CDR3 has 12 amino acids. Germline V gene data show CDR1 as DFQATT and CDR2 as SNEGSKA (reference sequence). The CDR3 here is CSARRGTWGQFF. The CDR3 DNA sequence: TGCAGTGCTAGAAGAGGAACGTGGGGGCAGTTCTTC.

This clonotype was seen only a few times. A much larger clone differs from this one at a single base, so this may be a read error. The V and J genes are TRBV3-1 and TRBJ1-5; D call uncertain. Per the germline V gene, CDR1 is LGHDT and CDR2 is YNNKEL (reference sequence). The CDR3 has 16 amino acids. The CDR3: CASNQDWPGGNQPQHF. In DNA, the CDR3 is TGTGCCAGCAACCAAGATTGGCCAGGTGGGAATCAGCCCCAGCATTTT. The whole variable domain, filled in from reference TRBV3-1 and TRBJ1-5, reads DTAVSQTPKYLVTQMGNDKSIKCEQNLGHDTMYWYKQDSKKFLKIMFSYNNKELIINETVPNRFSPKSPDKAHLNLHINSLELGDSAVYFCASNQDWPGGNQPQHFGDGTRLSIL.

For this clonotype: Given a much more abundant clone one base away, this may be a read error. The chain employs TRBV6-1 and TRBJ2-5; 10 bases are a match to TRBD2. The CDR3 length is 15 residues. Germline CDR1 MNHNS, CDR2 SASEGT. The CDR3: CSSTLQTSGQETQYF. The CDR3 nucleotides read TGTTCCAGCACCCTACAGACTAGCGGGCAAGAGACCCAGTACTTC.

By sample fraction, this clonotype is medium-sized. The chain combines TRBV20-1 with TRBJ2-1, with D possibly being TRBD2 (5 bases). CDR3 length: 14 amino acids. The V end lost 0 bases, the J end lost 6 bases, and 12 bases lay between the germline ends. The germline gives CDR1 DFQATT, CDR2 SNEGSKA (reference sequence). The CDR3 region is CSARDRGVPNEQFF. The CDR3 DNA reads as TGCAGTGCTAGAGATCGGGGTGTTCCCAATGAGCAGTTCTTC.

This clonotype counts as medium-sized (0.01 to 0.1%). The chain uses TRBV11-2 and TRBJ2-7; tentative D call: TRBD2 (5 bases). This CDR3 comprises 17 residues. Germline V gene sequence: CDR1 SGHAT, CDR2 FQNNGV. V lost 1 base and J 2 bases, leaving 18 bases between the germline ends. CDR3 nucleotide sequence: TGTGCCAGCAGCTTAGGTCCGGAGGCGGCTTACACCTACGAGCAGTACTTC. Its protein product is CASSLGPEAAYTYEQYF.